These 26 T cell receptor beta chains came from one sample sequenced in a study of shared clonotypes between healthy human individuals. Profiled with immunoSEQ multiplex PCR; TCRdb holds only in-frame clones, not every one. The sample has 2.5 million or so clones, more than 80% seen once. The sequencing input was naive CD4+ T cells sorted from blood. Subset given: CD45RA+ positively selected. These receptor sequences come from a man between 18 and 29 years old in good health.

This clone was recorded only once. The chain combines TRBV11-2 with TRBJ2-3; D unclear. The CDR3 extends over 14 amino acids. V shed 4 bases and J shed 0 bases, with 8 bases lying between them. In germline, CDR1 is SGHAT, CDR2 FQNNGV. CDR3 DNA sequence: TGTGCCAGCAGCTACCTAGGGAGCACAGATACGCAGTATTTT. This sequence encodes CASSYLGSTDTQYF.

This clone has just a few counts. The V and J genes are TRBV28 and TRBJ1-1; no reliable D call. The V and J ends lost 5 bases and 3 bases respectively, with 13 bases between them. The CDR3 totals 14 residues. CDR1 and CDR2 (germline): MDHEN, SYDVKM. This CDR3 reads CASSPAGGDTEAFF. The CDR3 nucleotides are TGTGCCAGCAGTCCAGCGGGTGGTGACACTGAAGCTTTCTTT.

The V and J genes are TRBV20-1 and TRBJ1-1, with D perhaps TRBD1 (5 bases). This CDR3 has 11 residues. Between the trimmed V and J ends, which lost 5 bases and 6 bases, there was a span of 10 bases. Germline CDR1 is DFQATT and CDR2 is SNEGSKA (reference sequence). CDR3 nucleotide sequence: TGCAGTGCTGGGGGAGTGGCTGAAGCTTTCTTT. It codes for CSAGGVAEAFF.

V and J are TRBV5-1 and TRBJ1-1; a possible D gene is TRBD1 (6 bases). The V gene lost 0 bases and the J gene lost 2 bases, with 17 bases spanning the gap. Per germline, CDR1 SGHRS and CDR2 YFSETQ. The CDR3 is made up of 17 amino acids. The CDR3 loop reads CASSLVGRGEINTEAFF. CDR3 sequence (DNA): TGCGCCAGCAGCTTGGTCGGCAGGGGCGAGATAAACACTGAAGCTTTCTTT.

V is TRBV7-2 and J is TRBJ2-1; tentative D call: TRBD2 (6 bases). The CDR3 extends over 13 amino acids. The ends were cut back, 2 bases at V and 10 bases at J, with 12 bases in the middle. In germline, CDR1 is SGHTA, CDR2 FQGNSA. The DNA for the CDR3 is TGTGCCAGCAGCTTACCAGTTACTAGCGAGCAGTTCTTC. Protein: CASSLPVTSEQFF.

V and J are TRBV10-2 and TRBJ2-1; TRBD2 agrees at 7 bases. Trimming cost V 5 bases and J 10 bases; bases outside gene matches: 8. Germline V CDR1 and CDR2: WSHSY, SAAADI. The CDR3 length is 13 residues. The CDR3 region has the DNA TGCGCCAGCAGTTCTGCAACTAGCGTCGAGCAGTTCTTC. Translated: CASSSATSVEQFF.

This chain's CDR3 is CASSPDLGGVSGELFF. The CDR3 DNA follows: TGCGCCAGCAGCCCGGACCTCGGGGGAGTATCCGGGGAGCTGTTTTTT. The chain carries TRBV5-1 and TRBJ2-2, with a tentative D call TRBD2 (6 bases). CDR3 length: 16 amino acids. Germline V CDR1 and CDR2: SGHRS, YFSETQ. V was pared by 4 bases and J by 6 bases, with 19 bases between.

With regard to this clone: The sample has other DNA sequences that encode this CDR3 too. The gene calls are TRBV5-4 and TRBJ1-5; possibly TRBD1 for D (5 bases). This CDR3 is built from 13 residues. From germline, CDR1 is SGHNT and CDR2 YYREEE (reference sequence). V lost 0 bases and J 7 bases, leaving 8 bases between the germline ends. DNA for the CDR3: TGTGCCAGCAGCTTGGACAGGAACCAGCCCCAGCATTTT. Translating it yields CASSLDRNQPQHF.

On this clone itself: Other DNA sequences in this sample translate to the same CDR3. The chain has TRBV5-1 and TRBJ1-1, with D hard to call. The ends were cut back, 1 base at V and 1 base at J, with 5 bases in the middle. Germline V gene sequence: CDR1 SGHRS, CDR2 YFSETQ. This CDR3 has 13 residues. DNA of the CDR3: TGCGCCAGCAGCTTGAACAGGAACACTGAAGCTTTCTTT. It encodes CASSLNRNTEAFF.

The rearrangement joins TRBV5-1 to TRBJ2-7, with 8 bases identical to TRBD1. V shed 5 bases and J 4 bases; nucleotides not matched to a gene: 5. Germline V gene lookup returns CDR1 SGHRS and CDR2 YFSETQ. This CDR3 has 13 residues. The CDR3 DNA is TGCGCCAGCAGGATCGGACAGGGTTACGAGCAGTACTTC. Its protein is CASRIGQGYEQYF.

CDR3 nucleotide sequence: TGTGCCAGCAGGAGAAGCGCTACCACTGAAGCTTTCTTT. This codes for CASRRSATTEAFF. The chain couples TRBV6-5 to TRBJ1-1; no firm D call. Germline V gene sequence: CDR1 MNHEY, CDR2 SVGAGI. The CDR3 totals 13 residues. Trimming left V 6 bases short and J 4 bases short, with 12 bases between.

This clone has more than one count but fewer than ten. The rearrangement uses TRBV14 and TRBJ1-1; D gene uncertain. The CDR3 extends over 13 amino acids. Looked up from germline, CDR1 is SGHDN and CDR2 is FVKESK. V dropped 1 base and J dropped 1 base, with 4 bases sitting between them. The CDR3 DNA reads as TGTGCCAGCAGCCAAGTAGGGAACACTGAAGCTTTCTTT. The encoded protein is CASSQVGNTEAFF.

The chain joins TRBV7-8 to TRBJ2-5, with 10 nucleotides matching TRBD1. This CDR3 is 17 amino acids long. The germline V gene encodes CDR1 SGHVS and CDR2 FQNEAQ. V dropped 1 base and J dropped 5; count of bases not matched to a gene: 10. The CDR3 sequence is CASSLVPGQGVLETQYF. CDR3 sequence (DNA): TGTGCCAGCAGCTTAGTCCCCGGACAGGGGGTTTTGGAGACCCAGTACTTC.

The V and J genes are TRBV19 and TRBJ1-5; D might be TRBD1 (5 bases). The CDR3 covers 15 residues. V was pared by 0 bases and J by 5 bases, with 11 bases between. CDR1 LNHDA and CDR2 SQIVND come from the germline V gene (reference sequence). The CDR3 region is CASSIDFRVDQPQHF. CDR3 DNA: TGTGCCAGTAGTATAGATTTCAGGGTAGATCAGCCCCAGCATTTT.

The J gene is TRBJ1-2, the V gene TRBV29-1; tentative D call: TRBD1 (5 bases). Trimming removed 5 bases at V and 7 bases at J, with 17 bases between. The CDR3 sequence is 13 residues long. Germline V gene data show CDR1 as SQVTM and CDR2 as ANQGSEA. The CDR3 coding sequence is TGCAGCGTTTCGAACGGAGCGGGGGGTGGCTACACCTTC. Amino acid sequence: CSVSNGAGGGYTF.

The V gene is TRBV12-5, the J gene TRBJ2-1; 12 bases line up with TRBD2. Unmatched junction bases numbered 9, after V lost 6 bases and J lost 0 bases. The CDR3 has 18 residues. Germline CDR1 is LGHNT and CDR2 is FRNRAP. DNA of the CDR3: TGTGCTAGTGGAACCGGGACTAGCGGGTTCTACTCCTACAATGAGCAGTTCTTC. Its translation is CASGTGTSGFYSYNEQFF.

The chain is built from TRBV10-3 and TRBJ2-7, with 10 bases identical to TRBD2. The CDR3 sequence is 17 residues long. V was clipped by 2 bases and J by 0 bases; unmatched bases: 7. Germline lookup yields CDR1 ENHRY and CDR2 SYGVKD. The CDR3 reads CAISETSLAGVSYEQYF. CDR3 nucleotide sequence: TGTGCCATCAGTGAGACCTCCCTAGCGGGGGTCTCCTACGAGCAGTACTTC.

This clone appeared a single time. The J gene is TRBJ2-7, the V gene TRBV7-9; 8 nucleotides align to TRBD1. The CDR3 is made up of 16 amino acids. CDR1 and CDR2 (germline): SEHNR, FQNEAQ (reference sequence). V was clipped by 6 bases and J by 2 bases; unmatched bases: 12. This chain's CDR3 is CASSQQTGTGAYEQYF. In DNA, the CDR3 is TGTGCCAGCAGTCAGCAGACCGGGACAGGAGCCTACGAGCAGTACTTC. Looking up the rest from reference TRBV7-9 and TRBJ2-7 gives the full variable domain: DTGVSQNPRHKITKRGQNVTFRCDPISEHNRLYWYRQTLGQGPEFLTYFQNEAQLEKSRLLSDRFSAERPKGSFSTLEIQRTEQGDSAMYLCASSQQTGTGAYEQYFGPGTRLTVT.

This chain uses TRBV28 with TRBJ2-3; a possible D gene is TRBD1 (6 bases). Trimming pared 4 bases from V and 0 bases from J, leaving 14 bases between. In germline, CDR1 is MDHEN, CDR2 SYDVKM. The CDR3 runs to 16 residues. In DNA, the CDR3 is TGTGCCAGCAGTTCCCGCAGGGGATCTAGCACAGATACGCAGTATTTT. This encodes CASSSRRGSSTDTQYF.

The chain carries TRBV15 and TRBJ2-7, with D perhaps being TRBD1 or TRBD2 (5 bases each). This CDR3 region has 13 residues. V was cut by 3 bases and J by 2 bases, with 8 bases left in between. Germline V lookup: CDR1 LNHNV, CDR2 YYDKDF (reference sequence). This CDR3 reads CATSSEGPYEQYF. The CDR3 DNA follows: TGTGCCACCAGCAGCGAGGGACCCTACGAGCAGTACTTC.

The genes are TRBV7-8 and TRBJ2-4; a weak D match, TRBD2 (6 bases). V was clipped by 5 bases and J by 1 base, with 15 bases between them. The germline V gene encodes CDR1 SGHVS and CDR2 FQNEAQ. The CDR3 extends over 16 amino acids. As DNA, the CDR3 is TGTGCCAGCAGCCCAGGGACTTTGTGGGCCAAAAACATTCAGTACTTC. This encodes CASSPGTLWAKNIQYF. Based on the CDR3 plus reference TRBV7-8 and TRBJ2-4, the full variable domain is GAGVSQSPRYKVAKRGQDVALRCDPISGHVSLFWYQQALGQGPEFLTYFQNEAQLDKSGLPSDRFFAERPEGSVSTLKIQRTQQEDSAVYLCASSPGTLWAKNIQYFGAGTRLSVL.

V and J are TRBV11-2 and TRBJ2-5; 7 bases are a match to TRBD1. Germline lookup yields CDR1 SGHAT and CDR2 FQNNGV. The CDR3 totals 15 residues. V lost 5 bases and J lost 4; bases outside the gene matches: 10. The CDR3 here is CASSPDRVYGETQYF. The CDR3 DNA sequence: TGTGCCAGCAGCCCTGACAGGGTCTATGGAGAGACCCAGTACTTC.

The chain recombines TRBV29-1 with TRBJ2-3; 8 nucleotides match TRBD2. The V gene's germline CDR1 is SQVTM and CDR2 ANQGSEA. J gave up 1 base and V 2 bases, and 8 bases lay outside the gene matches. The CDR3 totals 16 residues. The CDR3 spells CSVERLAGRGTDTQYF. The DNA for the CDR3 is TGCAGCGTTGAACGTCTAGCGGGCCGCGGCACAGATACGCAGTATTTT.

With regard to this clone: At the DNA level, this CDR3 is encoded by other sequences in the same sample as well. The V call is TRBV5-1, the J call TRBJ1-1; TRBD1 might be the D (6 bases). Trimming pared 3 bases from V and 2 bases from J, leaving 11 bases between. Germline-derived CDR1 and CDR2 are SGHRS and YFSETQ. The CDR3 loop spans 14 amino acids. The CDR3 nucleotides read TGCGCCAGCAGCTCGCGGGACACTAACACTGAAGCTTTCTTT. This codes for CASSSRDTNTEAFF.

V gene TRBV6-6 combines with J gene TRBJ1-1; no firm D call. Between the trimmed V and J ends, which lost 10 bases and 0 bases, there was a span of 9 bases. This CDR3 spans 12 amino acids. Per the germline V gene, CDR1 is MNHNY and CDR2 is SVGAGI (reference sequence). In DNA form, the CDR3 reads TGTGCCACCCGAGAGTTGAACACTGAAGCTTTCTTT. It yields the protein CATRELNTEAFF.

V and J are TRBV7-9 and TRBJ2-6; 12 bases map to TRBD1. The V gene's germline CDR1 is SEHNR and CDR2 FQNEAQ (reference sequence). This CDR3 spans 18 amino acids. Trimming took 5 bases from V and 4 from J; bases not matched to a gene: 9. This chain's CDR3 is CASSPPGQGALGANVLTF. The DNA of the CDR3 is TGTGCCAGCAGCCCTCCGGGACAGGGGGCTTTGGGGGCCAACGTCCTGACTTTC.